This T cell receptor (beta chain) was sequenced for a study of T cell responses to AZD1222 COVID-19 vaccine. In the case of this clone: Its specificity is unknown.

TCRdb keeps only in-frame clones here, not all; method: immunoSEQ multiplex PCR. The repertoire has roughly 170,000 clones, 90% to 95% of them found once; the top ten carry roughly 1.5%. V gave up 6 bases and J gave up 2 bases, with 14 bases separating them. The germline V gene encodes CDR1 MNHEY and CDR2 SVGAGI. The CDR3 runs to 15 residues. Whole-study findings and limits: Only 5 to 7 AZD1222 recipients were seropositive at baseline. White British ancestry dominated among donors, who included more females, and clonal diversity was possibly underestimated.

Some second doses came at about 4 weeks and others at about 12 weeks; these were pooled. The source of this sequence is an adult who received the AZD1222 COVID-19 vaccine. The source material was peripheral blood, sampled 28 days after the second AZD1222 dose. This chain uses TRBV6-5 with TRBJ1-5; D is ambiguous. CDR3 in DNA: TGTGCCAGCAGGGCGGTGGGTGACGGCAATCAGCCCCAGCATTTT. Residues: CASRAVGDGNQPQHF.